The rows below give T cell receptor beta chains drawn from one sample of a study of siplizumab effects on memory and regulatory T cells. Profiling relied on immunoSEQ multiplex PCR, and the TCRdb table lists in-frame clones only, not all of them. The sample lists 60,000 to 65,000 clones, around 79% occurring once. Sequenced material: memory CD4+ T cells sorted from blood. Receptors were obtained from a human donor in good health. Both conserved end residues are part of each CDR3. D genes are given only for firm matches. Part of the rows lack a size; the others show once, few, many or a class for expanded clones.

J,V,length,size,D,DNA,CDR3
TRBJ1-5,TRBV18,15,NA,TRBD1,TGTGCCAGCTCGAACCAGGGGGCAGGGGGTCAGCCCCAGCATTTT,CASSNQGAGGQPQHF
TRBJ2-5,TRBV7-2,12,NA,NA,TGTGCCAGCAGCTTAGTAGCTGAGACCCAGTACTTC,CASSLVAETQYF
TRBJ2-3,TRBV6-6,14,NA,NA,TGTGCCAGCAGGAGGGGCCGAGAATCAGATACGCAGTATTTT,CASRRGRESDTQYF
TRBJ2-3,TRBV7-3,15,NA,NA,TGTGCCAGCAGCTTAACCCCGGTTAGCACAGATACGCAGTATTTT,CASSLTPVSTDTQYF
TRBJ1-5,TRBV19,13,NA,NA,TGTGCCAGTAGTAGTCTCAGGGATCAGCCCCAGCATTTT,CASSSLRDQPQHF
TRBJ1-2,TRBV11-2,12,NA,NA,TGTGCCAGCAGCTTAGCGGACACCGGCTACACCTTC,CASSLADTGYTF
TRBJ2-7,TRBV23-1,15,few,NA,TGCGCCAGCAGTCACACCCCTACAGGGCTTAGGGAGCAGTACTTC,CASSHTPTGLREQYF
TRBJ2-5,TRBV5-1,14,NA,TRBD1,TGCGCCAGCAGCTCCCAGGGGGCTTGGGAGACCCAGTACTTC,CASSSQGAWETQYF
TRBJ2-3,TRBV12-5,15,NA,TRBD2,TGTGCTAGTGGTTTGGAAAGCGGGGCCGGAGATACGCAGTATTTT,CASGLESGAGDTQYF
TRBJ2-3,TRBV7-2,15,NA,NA,TGTGCCAGCAGCTACTCAGAGGGGGGCAGAGATACGCAGTATTTT,CASSYSEGGRDTQYF
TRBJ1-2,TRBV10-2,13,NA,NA,TGCGCCAGCAGTGAAACGGGTACCTATGGCTACACCTTC,CASSETGTYGYTF
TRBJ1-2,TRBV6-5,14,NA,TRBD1,TGTGCCAGCAGCTACGGGACAGGGGGCTATGGCTACACCTTC,CASSYGTGGYGYTF
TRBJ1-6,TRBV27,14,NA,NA,TGTGCCAGCAGCCTACAGGATTTTAATTCACCCCTCCACTTT,CASSLQDFNSPLHF
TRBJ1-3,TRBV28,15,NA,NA,TGTGCCAGCAGTGTACCTCCCGGCTCTGGAAACACCATATATTTT,CASSVPPGSGNTIYF
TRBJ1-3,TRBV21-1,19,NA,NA,TGTGCCAGCAGCAAAGCTGAGGGGGCTGGTGACAGGAAAAGAAACACCATATATTTT,CASSKAEGAGDRKRNTIYF
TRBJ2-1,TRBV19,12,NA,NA,TGTGCCACCCGCCTGGGGGACGGTAAGCAGTTCTTC,CATRLGDGKQFF
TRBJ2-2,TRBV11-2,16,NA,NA,TGTGCCAGCAGCCCTCAACAGGGTCGGAACACCGGGGAGCTGTTTTTT,CASSPQQGRNTGELFF
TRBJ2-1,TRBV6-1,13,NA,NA,TGTGCCAGCAGCGCGCCTCCCTACAATGAGCAGTTCTTC,CASSAPPYNEQFF
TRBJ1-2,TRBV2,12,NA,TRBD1,TGTGCCAGCAGGCAGGGGGCGCAGGGCTACACCTTC,CASRQGAQGYTF
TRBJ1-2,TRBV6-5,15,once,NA,TGTGCCAGCAGTTTTGGGGGCGGGGAGACCTATGGCTACACCTTC,CASSFGGGETYGYTF
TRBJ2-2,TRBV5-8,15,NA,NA,TGTGCCAGCACCTCGGACGGAGGATACACCGGGGAGCTGTTTTTT,CASTSDGGYTGELFF
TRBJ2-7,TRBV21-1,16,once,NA,TGTGCCAGCAGCTGTCACCCGGGACAGGAGTCCTACGAGCAGTACTTC,CASSCHPGQESYEQYF
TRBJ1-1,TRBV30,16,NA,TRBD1,TGTGCCTGGAGTTTCATGTTCGGACAGGGGGCGGCTGAAGCTTTCTTT,CAWSFMFGQGAAEAFF
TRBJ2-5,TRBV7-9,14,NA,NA,TGTGCCAGCAGCCGCCCCCCCAGTCAAGAGACCCAGTACTTC,CASSRPPSQETQYF
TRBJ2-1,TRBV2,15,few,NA,TGTGCCAGCAGAGGAGGGGGGGCTTCGGGCAATGAGCAGTTCTTC,CASRGGGASGNEQFF
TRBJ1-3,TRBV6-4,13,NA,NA,TGTGCCAGCAGTGAGGACCCTGGAAACACCATATATTTT,CASSEDPGNTIYF
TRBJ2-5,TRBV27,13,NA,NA,TGTGCCAGCAGTTTGTTACAGCAAGAGACCCAGTACTTC,CASSLLQQETQYF
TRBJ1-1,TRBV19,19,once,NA,TGTGCCAGTAGTATAACTCCCCAAATTTCGGGACACCTTAACACTGAAGCTTTCTTT,CASSITPQISGHLNTEAFF
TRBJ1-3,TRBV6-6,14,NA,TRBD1,TGTGCCAGCAAACCGGGACAGGGGATGGACACCATATATTTT,CASKPGQGMDTIYF
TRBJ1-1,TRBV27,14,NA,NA,TGTGCCAGCAATCCGGGACATATAAGGACTGAAGCTTTCTTT,CASNPGHIRTEAFF
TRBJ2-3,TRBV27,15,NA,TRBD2,TGTGCCAGCAGCCAAGCGGGGGGGCGCACAGATACGCAGTATTTT,CASSQAGGRTDTQYF
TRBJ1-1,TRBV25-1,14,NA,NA,TGTGCCAGCAGTGAATATAACATGAACACTGAAGCTTTCTTT,CASSEYNMNTEAFF
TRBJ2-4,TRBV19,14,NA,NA,TGTGCCAGTAGTATAGGGCAGGGGGGAAACATTCAGTACTTC,CASSIGQGGNIQYF
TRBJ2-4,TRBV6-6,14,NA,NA,TGTGCCAGCAGTCACCCTAGGGGCAAAAACATTCAGTACTTC,CASSHPRGKNIQYF
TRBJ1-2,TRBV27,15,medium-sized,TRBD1,TGTGCCAGCAGTTCGAGGGGGCGAGGGGACTATGGCTACACCTTC,CASSSRGRGDYGYTF
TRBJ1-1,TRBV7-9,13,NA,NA,TGTGCCAGCAGCCCCAACATGAACACTGAAGCTTTCTTT,CASSPNMNTEAFF
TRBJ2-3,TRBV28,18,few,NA,TGTGCCAGCAGCTCGCGGAGGGGTAGGGGGTACGGCACAGATACGCAGTATTTT,CASSSRRGRGYGTDTQYF
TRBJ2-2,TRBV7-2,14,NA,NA,TGTGCCAGCAGCTTATTTACGGACACCGGGGAGCTGTTTTTT,CASSLFTDTGELFF
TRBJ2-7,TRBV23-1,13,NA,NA,TGCGCCAGCAGTCAATTGGACAGTTACGAGCAGTACTTC,CASSQLDSYEQYF
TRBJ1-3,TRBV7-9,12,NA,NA,TGTGCCAGCAGCACTAGACAGAACACCATATATTTT,CASSTRQNTIYF